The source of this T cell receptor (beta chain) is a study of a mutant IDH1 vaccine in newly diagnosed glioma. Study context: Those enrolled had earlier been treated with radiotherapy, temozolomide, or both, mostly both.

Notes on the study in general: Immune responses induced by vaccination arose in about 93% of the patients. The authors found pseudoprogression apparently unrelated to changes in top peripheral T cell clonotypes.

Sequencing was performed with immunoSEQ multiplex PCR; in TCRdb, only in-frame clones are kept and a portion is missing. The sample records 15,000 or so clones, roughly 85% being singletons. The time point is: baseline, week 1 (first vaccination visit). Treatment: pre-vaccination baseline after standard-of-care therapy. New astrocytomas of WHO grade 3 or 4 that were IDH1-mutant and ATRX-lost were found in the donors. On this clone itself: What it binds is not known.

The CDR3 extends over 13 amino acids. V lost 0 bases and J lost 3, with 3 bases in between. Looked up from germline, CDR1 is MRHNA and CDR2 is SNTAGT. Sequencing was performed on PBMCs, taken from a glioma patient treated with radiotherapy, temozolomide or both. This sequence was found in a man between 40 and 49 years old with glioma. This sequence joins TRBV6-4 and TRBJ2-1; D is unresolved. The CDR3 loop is CASSDSDYNEQFF. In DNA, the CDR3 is TGTGCCAGCAGTGACTCGGACTACAATGAGCAGTTCTTC.